The TCR beta chain under discussion was sequenced for a study of patients and donors after allogeneic stem cell transplantation. CDR1 and CDR2 (germline): SEHNR, FQNEAQ (reference sequence). Losses at the gene ends were 5 bases for V and 4 bases for J; bases not matched to a gene: 2. The CDR3 runs to 13 residues. In TCRdb, the RT-PCR reads were re-called with MiXCR into one record per CDR3 protein. The sample consists of some 230,000 distinct CDR3 sequences, around 14% of them appearing once. This clonotype was recorded at least ten times. The chain has TRBV7-9 and TRBJ2-4; 7 bases match TRBD1. This TCR came from a human donor who was either an allogeneic HSCT recipient or a stem cell or donor lymphocyte infusion donor (not recorded which). It is not recorded whose cells these are; they may come from a transplant donor. The sample consisted of blood, either unsorted or a sorted T cell fraction (not recorded which). Written as DNA, the CDR3 is TGTGCCAGCAGCGTACAGGGGAAAAACATTCAGTACTTC. Protein: CASSVQGKNIQYF. Combining the CDR3 with reference TRBV7-9 and TRBJ2-4 gives the whole variable domain DTGVSQNPRHKITKRGQNVTFRCDPISEHNRLYWYRQTLGQGPEFLTYFQNEAQLEKSRLLSDRFSAERPKGSFSTLEIQRTEQGDSAMYLCASSVQGKNIQYFGAGTRLSVL.